This TCR beta chain is from a study of radiotherapy plus CTLA-4 blockade in lung cancer. Assay: immunoSEQ multiplex PCR; the TCRdb copy retains only in-frame clones and omits some. The sample lists about 86,000 clones, roughly four fifths occurring once. This clone came up once. The CDR3 spans 15 residues. V was cut by 1 base and J by 5 bases, with 14 bases left in between. CDR1 and CDR2 (germline): SSHAT, FNYEAQ (reference sequence). The clonotype comes from a human donor with non-small cell lung cancer who had stable disease on radiotherapy plus ipilimumab. The genes are TRBV7-7 and TRBJ2-5; D is perhaps TRBD1 or TRBD2 (5 bases each). The sequencing here drew on peripheral blood, taken from a patient treated with radiotherapy plus ipilimumab. The CDR3 loop reads CASSLVRGAEETQYF. The CDR3 nucleotides are TGTGCCAGCAGCTTAGTGCGAGGGGCAGAGGAGACCCAGTACTTC.